Listed here are 2 T cell receptor beta chains from one sample, sequenced in a study of cytomegalovirus exposure and HLA in healthy donors. Amplification used 60 Vbeta primers and 13 Jbeta primers. Produced via immunoSEQ multiplex PCR; TCRdb's table is partial and in-frame only. The repertoire consists of around 120,000 clones, with around 80% occurring once and the leading ten covering 2.5% to 3.5%. The source material was PBMCs. The receptors originated from a woman aged 40 to 55 in good health and CMV-seropositive.

DNA for the CDR3: TGTGCCTGGAGTGCGGGACTAGCGGGAGCCCTTACGCAGTATTTT. Its protein product is CAWSAGLAGALTQYF. The chain carries TRBV30 and TRBJ2-3, with 14 bases lining up with TRBD2. J lost 8 bases, V lost 1 base, and 5 bases had no gene match. The CDR3 contains 15 residues. CDR1 GTSNPN and CDR2 SVGIG come from the germline V gene (reference sequence).

There are a few counts of this clone. The chain recombines TRBV30 with TRBJ2-1, with 8 positions matching TRBD2. Germline CDR1 reads GTSNPN; CDR2 reads SVGIG (reference sequence). This CDR3 is 14 amino acids long. Trimming cost V 5 bases and J 6 bases; bases outside gene matches: 9. The CDR3 DNA reads as TGTGCCTGGGGGAGGTCGAGCGGGAGCAATGAGCAGTTCTTC. It encodes CAWGRSSGSNEQFF.